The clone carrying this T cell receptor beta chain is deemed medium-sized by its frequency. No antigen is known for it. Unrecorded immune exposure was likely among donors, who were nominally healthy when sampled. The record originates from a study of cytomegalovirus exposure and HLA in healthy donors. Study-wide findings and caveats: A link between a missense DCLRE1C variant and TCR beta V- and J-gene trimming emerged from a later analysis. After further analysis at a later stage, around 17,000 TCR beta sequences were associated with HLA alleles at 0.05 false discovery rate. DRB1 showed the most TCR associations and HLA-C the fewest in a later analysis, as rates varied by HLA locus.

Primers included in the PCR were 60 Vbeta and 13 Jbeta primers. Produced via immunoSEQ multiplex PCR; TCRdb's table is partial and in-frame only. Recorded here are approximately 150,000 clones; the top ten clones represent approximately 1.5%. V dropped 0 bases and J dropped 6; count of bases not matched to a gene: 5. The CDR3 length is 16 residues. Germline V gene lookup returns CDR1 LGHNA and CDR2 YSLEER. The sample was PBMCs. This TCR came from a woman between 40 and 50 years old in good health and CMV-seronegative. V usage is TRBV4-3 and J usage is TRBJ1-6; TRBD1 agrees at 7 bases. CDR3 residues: CASSQDRGQSNSPLHF. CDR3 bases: TGCGCCAGCAGCCAAGATAGGGGGCAGAGTAATTCACCCCTCCACTTT.